The sequence of this T cell receptor beta chain was determined in a study of cytomegalovirus exposure and HLA in healthy donors. Overall study results and limits: Segments of the TCR beta V type were, in most cases, productive about 90% or about 30% of the time in an earlier analysis. As immune exposure information, only CMV serostatus was available. CMV antigen specificity of a few CMV-associated chains was confirmed in vitro.

The PCR had 60 Vbeta and 13 Jbeta primers. Profiling relied on immunoSEQ multiplex PCR, and the TCRdb table lists in-frame clones only, not all of them. The sample shows 160,000 or so clones, 70% to 90% of them seen only once. The CDR3 consists of 14 residues. V was pared by 6 bases and J by 7 bases, with 10 bases of the junction left unmatched. Germline CDR1 and CDR2: SGHAT and FQNNGV. With regard to this clone: Its specificity is not known.

This TCR was sampled from a woman younger than 35 in good health and CMV-seronegative. The chain employs TRBV11-2 and TRBJ2-5, with TRBD1 matching over 8 bases. The sample was PBMCs. CDR3 residues: CASSRTGFLRTQYF. The CDR3 coding sequence is TGTGCCAGCAGTCGGACAGGGTTTTTGAGGACCCAGTACTTC.